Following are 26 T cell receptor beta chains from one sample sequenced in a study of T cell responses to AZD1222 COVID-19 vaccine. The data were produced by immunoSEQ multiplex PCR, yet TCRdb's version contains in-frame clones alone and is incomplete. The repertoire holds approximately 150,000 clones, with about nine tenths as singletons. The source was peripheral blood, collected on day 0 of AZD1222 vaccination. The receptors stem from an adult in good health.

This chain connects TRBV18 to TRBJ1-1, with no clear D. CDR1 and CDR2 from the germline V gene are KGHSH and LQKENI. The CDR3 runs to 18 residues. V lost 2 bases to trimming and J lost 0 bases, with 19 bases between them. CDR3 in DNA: TGTGCCAGCTCACCAGGGGAAGTAGAGCGACTCCTGAACACTGAAGCTTTCTTT. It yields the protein CASSPGEVERLLNTEAFF.

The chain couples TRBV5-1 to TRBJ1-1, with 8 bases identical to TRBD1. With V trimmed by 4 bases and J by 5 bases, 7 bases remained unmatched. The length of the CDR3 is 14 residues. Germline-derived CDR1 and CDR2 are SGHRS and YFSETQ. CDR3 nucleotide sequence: TGCGCCAGCAGCGTGGACAGGGAAGCTACTGAAGCTTTCTTT. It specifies CASSVDREATEAFF.

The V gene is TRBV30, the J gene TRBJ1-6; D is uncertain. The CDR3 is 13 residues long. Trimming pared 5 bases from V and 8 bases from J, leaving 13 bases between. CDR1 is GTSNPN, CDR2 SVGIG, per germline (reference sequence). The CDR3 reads CAWDGGLYSPLHF. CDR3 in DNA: TGTGCCTGGGACGGTGGCCTCTATTCACCCCTCCACTTT.

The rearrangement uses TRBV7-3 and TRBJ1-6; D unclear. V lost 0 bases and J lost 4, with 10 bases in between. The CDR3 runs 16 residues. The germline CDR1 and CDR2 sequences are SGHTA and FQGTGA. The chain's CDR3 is CASSLTPPGYNSPLHF. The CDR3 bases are TGTGCCAGCAGCTTAACACCTCCGGGATATAATTCACCCCTCCACTTT.

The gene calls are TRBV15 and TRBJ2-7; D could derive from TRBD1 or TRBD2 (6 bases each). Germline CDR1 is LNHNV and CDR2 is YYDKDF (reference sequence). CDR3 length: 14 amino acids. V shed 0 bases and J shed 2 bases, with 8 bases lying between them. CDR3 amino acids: CATSRDRGAYEQYF. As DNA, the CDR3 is TGTGCCACCAGCAGAGATAGGGGGGCCTACGAGCAGTACTTC.

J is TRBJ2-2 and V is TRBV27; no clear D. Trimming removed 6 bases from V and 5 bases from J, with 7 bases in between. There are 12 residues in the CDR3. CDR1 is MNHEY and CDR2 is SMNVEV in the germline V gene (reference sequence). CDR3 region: CASRGITGELFF. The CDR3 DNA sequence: TGTGCCAGCAGAGGGATAACCGGGGAGCTGTTTTTT.

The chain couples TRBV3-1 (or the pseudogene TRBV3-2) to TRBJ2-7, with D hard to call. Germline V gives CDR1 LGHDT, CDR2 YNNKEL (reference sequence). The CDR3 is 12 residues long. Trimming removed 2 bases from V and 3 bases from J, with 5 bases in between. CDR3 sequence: CASSQIVYEQYF. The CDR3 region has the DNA TGTGCCAGCAGCCAAATTGTCTACGAGCAGTACTTC.

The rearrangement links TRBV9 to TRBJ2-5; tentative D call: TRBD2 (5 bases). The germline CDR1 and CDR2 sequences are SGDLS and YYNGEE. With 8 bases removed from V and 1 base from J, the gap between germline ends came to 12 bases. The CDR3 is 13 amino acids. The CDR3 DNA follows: TGTGCCAGTGGCAAGGGAGCCCAAGAGACCCAGTACTTC. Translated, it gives CASGKGAQETQYF.

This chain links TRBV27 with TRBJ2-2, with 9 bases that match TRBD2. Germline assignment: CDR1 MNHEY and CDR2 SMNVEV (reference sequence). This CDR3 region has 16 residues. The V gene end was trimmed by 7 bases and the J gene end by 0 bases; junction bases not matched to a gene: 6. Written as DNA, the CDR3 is TGTGCCAGCATAGCAGCGGGGGGCACGAACACCGGGGAGCTGTTTTTT. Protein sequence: CASIAAGGTNTGELFF.

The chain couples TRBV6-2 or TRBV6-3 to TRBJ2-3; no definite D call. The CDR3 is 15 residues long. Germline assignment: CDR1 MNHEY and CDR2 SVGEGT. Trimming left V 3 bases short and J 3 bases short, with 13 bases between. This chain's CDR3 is CASSYRPGSTDTQYF. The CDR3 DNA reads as TGTGCCAGCAGTTATCGGCCCGGATCGACAGATACGCAGTATTTT.

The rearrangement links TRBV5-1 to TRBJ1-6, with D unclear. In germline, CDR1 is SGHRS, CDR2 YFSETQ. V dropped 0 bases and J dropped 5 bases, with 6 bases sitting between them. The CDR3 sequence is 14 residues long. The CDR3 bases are TGCGCCAGCAGCTTGGACAGCCATAATTCACCCCTCCACTTT. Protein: CASSLDSHNSPLHF.

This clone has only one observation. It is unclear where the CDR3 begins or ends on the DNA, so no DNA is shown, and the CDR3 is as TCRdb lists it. This CDR3 is CASSSSVGLNTEAFF. The chain uses TRBV27 and TRBJ1-1; no DNA check was done on the table's D call, TRBD1. Germline CDR1 and CDR2: MNHEY and SMNVEV (reference sequence). Including both end residues, the CDR3 is 15 amino acids long.

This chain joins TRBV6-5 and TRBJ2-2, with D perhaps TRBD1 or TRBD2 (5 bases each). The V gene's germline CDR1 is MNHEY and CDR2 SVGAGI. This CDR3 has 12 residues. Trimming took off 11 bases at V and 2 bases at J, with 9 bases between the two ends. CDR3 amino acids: CAVGGNTGELFF. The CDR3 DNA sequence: TGTGCCGTTGGGGGTAACACCGGGGAGCTGTTTTTT.

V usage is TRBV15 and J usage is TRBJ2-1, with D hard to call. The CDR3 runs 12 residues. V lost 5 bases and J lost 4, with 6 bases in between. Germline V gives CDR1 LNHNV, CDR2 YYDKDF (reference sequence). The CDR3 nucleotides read TGTGCCACCAGCTTTGAGTACAATGAGCAGTTCTTC. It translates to CATSFEYNEQFF.

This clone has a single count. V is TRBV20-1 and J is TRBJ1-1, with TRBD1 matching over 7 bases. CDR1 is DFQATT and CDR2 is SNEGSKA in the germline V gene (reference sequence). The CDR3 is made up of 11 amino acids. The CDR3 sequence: CRPTGDTEAFF. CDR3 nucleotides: TGCAGGCCTACAGGGGACACTGAAGCTTTCTTT.

CDR3 residues: CASSLENEQFF. The CDR3 coding sequence is TGTGCCAGCAGTTTAGAGAATGAGCAGTTCTTC. V gene TRBV12-3 or TRBV12-4 combines with J gene TRBJ2-1; D gene unclear. The CDR3 is made up of 11 amino acids. V lost 1 base, J lost 7 bases, and 2 bases lay in between.

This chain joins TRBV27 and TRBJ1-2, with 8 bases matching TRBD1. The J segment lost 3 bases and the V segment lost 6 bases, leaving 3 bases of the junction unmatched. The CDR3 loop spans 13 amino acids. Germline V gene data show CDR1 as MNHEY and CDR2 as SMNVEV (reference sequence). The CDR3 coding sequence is TGTGCCAGCAGAGACAGGGGTGACTATGGCTACACCTTC. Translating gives CASRDRGDYGYTF.

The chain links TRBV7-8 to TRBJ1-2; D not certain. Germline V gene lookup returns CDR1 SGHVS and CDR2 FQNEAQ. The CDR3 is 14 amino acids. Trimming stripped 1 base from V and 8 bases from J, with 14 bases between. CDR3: CASSLDPGRGGYTF. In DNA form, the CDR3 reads TGTGCCAGCAGCTTAGATCCAGGACGAGGCGGCTACACCTTC. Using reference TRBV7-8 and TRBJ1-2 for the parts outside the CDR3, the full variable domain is GAGVSQSPRYKVAKRGQDVALRCDPISGHVSLFWYQQALGQGPEFLTYFQNEAQLDKSGLPSDRFFAERPEGSVSTLKIQRTQQEDSAVYLCASSLDPGRGGYTFGSGTRLTVV.

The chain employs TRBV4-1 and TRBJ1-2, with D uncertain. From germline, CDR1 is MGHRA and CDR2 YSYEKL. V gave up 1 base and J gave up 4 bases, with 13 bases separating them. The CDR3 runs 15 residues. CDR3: CASSQVGTGLYGYTF. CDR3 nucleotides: TGCGCCAGCAGCCAAGTTGGTACGGGCCTCTATGGCTACACCTTC.

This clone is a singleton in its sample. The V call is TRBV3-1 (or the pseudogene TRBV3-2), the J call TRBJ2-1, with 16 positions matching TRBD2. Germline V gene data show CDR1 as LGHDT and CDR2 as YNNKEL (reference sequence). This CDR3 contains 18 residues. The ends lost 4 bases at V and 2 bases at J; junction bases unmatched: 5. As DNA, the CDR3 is TGTGCCAGCAGCCGAGGGACTAGCGGGGGGGCCCCCTACAATGAGCAGTTCTTC. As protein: CASSRGTSGGAPYNEQFF.

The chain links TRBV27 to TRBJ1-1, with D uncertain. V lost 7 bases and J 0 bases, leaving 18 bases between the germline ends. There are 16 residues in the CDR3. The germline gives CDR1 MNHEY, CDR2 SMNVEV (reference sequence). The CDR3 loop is CASIKDQVNMNTEAFF. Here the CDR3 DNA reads TGTGCCAGCATCAAAGATCAGGTCAACATGAACACTGAAGCTTTCTTT.

This CDR3 reads CASSLADWRGSSGNTIYF. For the CDR3, the DNA is TGTGCCAGCAGCTTAGCTGATTGGCGCGGGAGCTCTGGAAACACCATATATTTT. The chain carries TRBV7-2 and TRBJ1-3; D not resolved. The germline V gene has CDR1 SGHTA and CDR2 FQGNSA. Trimming removed 0 bases from V and 0 bases from J, with 15 bases in between. The CDR3 extends over 18 amino acids.

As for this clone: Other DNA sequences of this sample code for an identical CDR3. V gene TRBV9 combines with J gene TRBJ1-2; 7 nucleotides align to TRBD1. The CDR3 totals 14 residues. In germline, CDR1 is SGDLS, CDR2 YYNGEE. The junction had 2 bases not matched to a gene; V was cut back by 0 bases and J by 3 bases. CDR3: CASSVDDRDYGYTF. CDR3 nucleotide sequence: TGTGCCAGCAGCGTAGATGACAGGGACTATGGCTACACCTTC.

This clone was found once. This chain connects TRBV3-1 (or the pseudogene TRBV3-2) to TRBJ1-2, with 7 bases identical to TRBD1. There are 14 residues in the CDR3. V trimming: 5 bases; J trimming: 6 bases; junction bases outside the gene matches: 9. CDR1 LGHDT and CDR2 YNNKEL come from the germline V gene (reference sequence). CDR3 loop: CASSVQGHGNGYTF. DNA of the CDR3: TGTGCCAGCAGCGTACAGGGGCATGGCAATGGCTACACCTTC.

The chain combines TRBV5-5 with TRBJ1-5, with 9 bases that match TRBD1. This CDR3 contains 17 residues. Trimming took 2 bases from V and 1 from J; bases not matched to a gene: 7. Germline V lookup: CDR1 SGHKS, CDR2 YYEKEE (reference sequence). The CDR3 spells CASSFGTGSLSNQPQHF. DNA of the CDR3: TGTGCCAGCAGCTTCGGGACAGGGTCATTGAGCAATCAGCCCCAGCATTTT.

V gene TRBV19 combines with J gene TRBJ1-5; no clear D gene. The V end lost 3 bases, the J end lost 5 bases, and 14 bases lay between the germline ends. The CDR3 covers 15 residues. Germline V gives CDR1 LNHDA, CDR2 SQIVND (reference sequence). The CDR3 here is CASSIVRHLDQPQHF. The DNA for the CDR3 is TGTGCCAGTAGTATTGTCAGGCACCTCGATCAGCCCCAGCATTTT.